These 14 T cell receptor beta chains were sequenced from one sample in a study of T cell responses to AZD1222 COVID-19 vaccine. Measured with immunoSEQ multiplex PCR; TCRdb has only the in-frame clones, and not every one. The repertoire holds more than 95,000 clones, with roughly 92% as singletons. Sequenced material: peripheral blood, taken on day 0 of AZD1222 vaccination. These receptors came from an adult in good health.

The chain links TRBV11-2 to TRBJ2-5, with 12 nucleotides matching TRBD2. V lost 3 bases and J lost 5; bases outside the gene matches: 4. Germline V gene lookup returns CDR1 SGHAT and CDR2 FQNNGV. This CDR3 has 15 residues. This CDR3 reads CASSFPSGREETQYF. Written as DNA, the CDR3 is TGTGCCAGCAGCTTCCCTAGCGGGAGGGAGGAGACCCAGTACTTC.

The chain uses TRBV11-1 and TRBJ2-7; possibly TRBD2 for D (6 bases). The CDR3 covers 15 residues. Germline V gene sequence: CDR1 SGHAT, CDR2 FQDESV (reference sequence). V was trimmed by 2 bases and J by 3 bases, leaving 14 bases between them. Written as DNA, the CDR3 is TGTGCCAGCAGCTTAAGGGACGCGGGGCTCTACGAGCAGTACTTC. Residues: CASSLRDAGLYEQYF.

For the CDR3, the DNA is TGTGCCAGTAGCCCAAATATAGGGGAGAGGACTCTTGCAACTAATGAAAAACTGTTTTTT. Amino acid sequence: CASSPNIGERTLATNEKLFF. The chain links TRBV19 to TRBJ1-4; D may be TRBD1 (5 bases). CDR1 LNHDA and CDR2 SQIVND come from the germline V gene (reference sequence). V lost 6 bases, J lost 0 bases, and 26 bases lay in between. This CDR3 has 20 residues. The variable domain in full, completed from reference TRBV19 and TRBJ1-4, reads DGGITQSPKYLFRKEGQNVTLSCEQNLNHDAMYWYRQDPGQGLRLIYYSQIVNDFQKGDIAEGYSVSREKKESFPLTVTSAQKNPTAFYLCASSPNIGERTLATNEKLFFGSGTQLSVL.

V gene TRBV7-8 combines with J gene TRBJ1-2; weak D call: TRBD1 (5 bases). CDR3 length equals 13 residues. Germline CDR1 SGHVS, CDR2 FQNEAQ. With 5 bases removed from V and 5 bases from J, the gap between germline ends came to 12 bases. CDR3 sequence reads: CASSPQTEYGYTF. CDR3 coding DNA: TGTGCCAGCAGCCCGCAGACAGAATATGGCTACACCTTC.

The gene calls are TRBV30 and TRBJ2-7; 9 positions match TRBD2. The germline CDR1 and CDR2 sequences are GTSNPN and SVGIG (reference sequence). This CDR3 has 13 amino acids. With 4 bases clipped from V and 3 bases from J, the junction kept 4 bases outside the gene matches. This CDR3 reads CAWKAGGYYEQYF. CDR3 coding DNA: TGTGCCTGGAAAGCGGGAGGATACTACGAGCAGTACTTC.

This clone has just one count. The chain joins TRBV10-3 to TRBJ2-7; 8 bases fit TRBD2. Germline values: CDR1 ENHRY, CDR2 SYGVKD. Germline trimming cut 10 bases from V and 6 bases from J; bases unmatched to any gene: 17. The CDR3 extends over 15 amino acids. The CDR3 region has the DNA TGTGCCACCCGATTCAGGAGCGGGAGCGGTCTCGAGCAGTACTTC. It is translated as CATRFRSGSGLEQYF.

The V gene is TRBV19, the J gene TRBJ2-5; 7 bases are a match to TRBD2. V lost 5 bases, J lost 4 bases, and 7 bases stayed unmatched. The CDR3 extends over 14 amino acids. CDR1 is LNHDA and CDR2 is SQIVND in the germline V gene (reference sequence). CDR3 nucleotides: TGTGCCAGTAGTCTAGCTAGCGGCGGAGAGACCCAGTACTTC. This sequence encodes CASSLASGGETQYF. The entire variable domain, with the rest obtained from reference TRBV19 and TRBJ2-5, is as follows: DGGITQSPKYLFRKEGQNVTLSCEQNLNHDAMYWYRQDPGQGLRLIYYSQIVNDFQKGDIAEGYSVSREKKESFPLTVTSAQKNPTAFYLCASSLASGGETQYFGPGTRLLVL.

As DNA, the CDR3 is TGTGCCTGGAGTGTACGGCTCCAAGAGACCCAGTACTTC. This translates into CAWSVRLQETQYF. The chain combines TRBV30 with TRBJ2-5; no firm D call. Germline CDR1 reads GTSNPN; CDR2 reads SVGIG (reference sequence). The ends were cut back, 0 bases at V and 1 base at J, with 6 bases in the middle. The CDR3 length is 13 residues. The full variable domain, with the rest looked up from reference TRBV30 and TRBJ2-5, is SQTIHQWPATLVQPVGSPLSLECTVEGTSNPNLYWYRQAAGRGLQLLFYSVGIGQISSEVPQNLSASRPQDRQFILSSKKLLLSDSGFYLCAWSVRLQETQYFGPGTRLLVL.

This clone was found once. The CDR3 nucleotides read TGTGCCAGCAGCTTCGGGAGGGGGGGCACTGAAGCTTTCTTT. This codes for CASSFGRGGTEAFF. V is TRBV14 and J is TRBJ1-1; possible D gene TRBD1, 6 bases. Per the germline V gene, CDR1 is SGHDN and CDR2 is FVKESK. The CDR3 totals 14 residues. Trimming cost V 5 bases and J 4 bases, with 14 bases left between them.

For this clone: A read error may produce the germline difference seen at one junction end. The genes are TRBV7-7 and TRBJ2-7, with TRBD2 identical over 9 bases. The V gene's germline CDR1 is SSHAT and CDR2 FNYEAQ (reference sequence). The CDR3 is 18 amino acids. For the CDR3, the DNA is TGTGCTAGCAGCTTGGGGGTTTCAACCGGGACTAGCCTAAACGAGCAGTACTTC. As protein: CASSLGVSTGTSLNEQYF.

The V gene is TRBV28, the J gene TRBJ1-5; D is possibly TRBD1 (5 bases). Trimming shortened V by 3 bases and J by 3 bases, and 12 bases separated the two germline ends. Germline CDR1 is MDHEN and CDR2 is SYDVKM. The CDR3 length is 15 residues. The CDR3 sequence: CASSFVQGDNQPQHF. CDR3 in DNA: TGTGCCAGCAGTTTTGTCCAGGGTGACAATCAGCCCCAGCATTTT.

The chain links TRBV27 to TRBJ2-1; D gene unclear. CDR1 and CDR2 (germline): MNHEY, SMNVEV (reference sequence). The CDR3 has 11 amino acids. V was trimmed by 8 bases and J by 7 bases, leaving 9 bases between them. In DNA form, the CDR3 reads TGTGCCAGCGGCATGGGGAATGAGCAGTTCTTC. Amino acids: CASGMGNEQFF.

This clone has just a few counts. The CDR3 spells CASSSGTGVRELFF. DNA for the CDR3: TGTGCCAGCAGTAGCGGGACAGGGGTTCGGGAGCTGTTTTTT. The V and J genes are TRBV6-5 and TRBJ2-2; TRBD1 aligns across 10 bases. CDR1 MNHEY and CDR2 SVGAGI come from the germline V gene. J gave up 9 bases and V 5 bases, and 6 bases lay outside the gene matches. This CDR3 spans 14 amino acids.

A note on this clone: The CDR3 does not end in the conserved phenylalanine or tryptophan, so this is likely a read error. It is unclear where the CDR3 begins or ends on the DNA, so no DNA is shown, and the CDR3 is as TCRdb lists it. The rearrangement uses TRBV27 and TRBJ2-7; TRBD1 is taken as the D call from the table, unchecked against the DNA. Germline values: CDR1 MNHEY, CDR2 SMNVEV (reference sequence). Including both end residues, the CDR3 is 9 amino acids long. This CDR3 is CASSLDIIL.